Presented here are 30 T cell receptor beta chains from one specimen sequenced in a study of T cell changes during pregnancy in multiple sclerosis. The method was immunoSEQ multiplex PCR; TCRdb's version includes in-frame clones alone and lacks a portion of them. The profile shows about 38,000 clones, 85% to 90% of them singletons. The sequencing used CD4+ T cells from peripheral blood mononuclear cells, collected in the second trimester of pregnancy. The receptors derive from a female donor with multiple sclerosis, enrolled in a pregnancy study.

J is TRBJ2-7 and V is TRBV6-6; TRBD1 aligns across 8 bases. This CDR3 comprises 15 residues. CDR1 MNHNY and CDR2 SVGAGI come from the germline V gene (reference sequence). J gave up 3 bases and V 2 bases, and 6 bases lay outside the gene matches. The CDR3 loop is CASSYPGTGDYEQYF. CDR3 bases: TGTGCCAGCAGTTACCCCGGGACAGGAGACTACGAGCAGTACTTC.

This chain connects TRBV6-5 to TRBJ2-5; D gene uncertain. This CDR3 comprises 12 residues. Germline assignment: CDR1 MNHEY and CDR2 SVGAGI. The ends were cut back, 6 bases at V and 4 bases at J, with 9 bases in the middle. The CDR3 DNA follows: TGTGCCAGCAGGACTGTCGGAGAGACCCAGTACTTC. Residues: CASRTVGETQYF.

The chain links TRBV18 to TRBJ1-2; D gene uncertain. The CDR3 runs to 15 residues. V was trimmed by 3 bases and J by 8 bases, leaving 19 bases between them. CDR1 and CDR2 (germline): KGHSH, LQKENI. The CDR3 DNA reads TGTGCCAGCTCACCGAATTTGAGAGGCTCGGAAGGCTACACCTTC. Its translation is CASSPNLRGSEGYTF.

This chain links TRBV19 with TRBJ2-2; no definite D call. V dropped 6 bases and J dropped 4 bases, with 9 bases sitting between them. Per germline, CDR1 LNHDA and CDR2 SQIVND (reference sequence). The CDR3 extends over 13 amino acids. This CDR3 is CASSLPPTGELFF. The CDR3 coding sequence is TGTGCCAGTAGCCTCCCTCCCACCGGGGAGCTGTTTTTT. The full variable domain, with the rest looked up from reference TRBV19 and TRBJ2-2, is DGGITQSPKYLFRKEGQNVTLSCEQNLNHDAMYWYRQDPGQGLRLIYYSQIVNDFQKGDIAEGYSVSREKKESFPLTVTSAQKNPTAFYLCASSLPPTGELFFGEGSRLTVL.

V is TRBV6-6 and J is TRBJ1-1, with D tentatively TRBD1 (6 bases). With 6 bases removed from V and 8 bases from J, the gap between germline ends came to 22 bases. Per germline, CDR1 MNHNY and CDR2 SVGAGI (reference sequence). CDR3 length: 15 amino acids. CDR3 coding DNA: TGTGCCAGCAGCCAGGACAGTACACCGTCTAGGGAAGCTTTCTTT. It codes for CASSQDSTPSREAFF.

This clone was observed a single time. The chain joins TRBV19 to TRBJ2-3; D perhaps matches TRBD2 (6 bases). The length of the CDR3 is 17 residues. Trimming cost V 5 bases and J 8 bases, with 26 bases left between them. The germline CDR1 and CDR2 sequences are LNHDA and SQIVND (reference sequence). DNA for the CDR3: TGTGCCAGTAGTCCCCCCGGGAGCCCCATACAGATCGGTACGCAGTATTTT. Protein: CASSPPGSPIQIGTQYF.

This sequence joins TRBV28 and TRBJ1-1; TRBD1 might be the D (5 bases). The germline CDR1 and CDR2 sequences are MDHEN and SYDVKM. This CDR3 comprises 16 residues. The ends were cut back, 5 bases at V and 1 base at J, with 17 bases in the middle. The CDR3 bases are TGTGCCAGCAGTCATCCAGGGATAGCTCGGAACACTGAAGCTTTCTTT. Amino acids: CASSHPGIARNTEAFF.

This chain links TRBV5-5 with TRBJ1-5, with D perhaps TRBD1 (5 bases). CDR3 size: 15 residues. The germline V gene has CDR1 SGHKS and CDR2 YYEKEE (reference sequence). Trimming removed 4 bases from V and 0 bases from J, with 11 bases in between. DNA for the CDR3: TGTGCCAGCAGCCACCGGGGGGGTAGCAATCAGCCCCAGCATTTT. It yields the protein CASSHRGGSNQPQHF. Combining the CDR3 with reference TRBV5-5 and TRBJ1-5 gives the whole variable domain DAGVTQSPTHLIKTRGQQVTLRCSPISGHKSVSWYQQVLGQGPQFIFQYYEKEERGRGNFPDRFSARQFPNYSSELNVNALLLGDSALYLCASSHRGGSNQPQHFGDGTRLSIL.

This chain connects TRBV2 to TRBJ2-1; 9 bases line up with TRBD2. Germline V gene data show CDR1 as SNHLY and CDR2 as FYNNEI. The CDR3 spans 17 residues. V shed 2 bases, J shed 9 bases, and the junction held 14 bases outside the gene matches. CDR3 nucleotides: TGTGCCAGCAGTGAAAGGCTAGCGGGAAGTGTAAGGGGTGAGCAGTTCTTC. Translating it yields CASSERLAGSVRGEQFF. Drawing the rest from reference TRBV2 and TRBJ2-1, the complete variable domain is EPEVTQTPSHQVTQMGQEVILRCVPISNHLYFYWYRQILGQKVEFLVSFYNNEISEKSEIFDDQFSVERPDGSNFTLKIRSTKLEDSAMYFCASSERLAGSVRGEQFFGPGTRLTVL.

Written as DNA, the CDR3 is TGTGCCAGCAGCCCCCGTGGGGCGGGGAATGAGCAGTTCTTC. Amino acids: CASSPRGAGNEQFF. This chain uses TRBV7-3 with TRBJ2-1; D might be TRBD2 (6 bases). The CDR3 covers 14 residues. Germline-derived CDR1 and CDR2 are SGHTA and FQGTGA. With 5 bases removed from V and 7 bases from J, the gap between germline ends came to 15 bases.

This clone appeared a single time. J is TRBJ2-7 and V is TRBV7-9; 7 bases agree with TRBD2. The CDR3 sequence is 15 residues long. Germline V gene data show CDR1 as SEHNR and CDR2 as FQNEAQ (reference sequence). The junction had 10 bases not matched to a gene; V was cut back by 1 base and J by 7 bases. The CDR3 nucleotides are TGTGCCAGCAGCTTAGGCTCTAGCGGTTCGGATGAGCAGTACTTC. This translates into CASSLGSSGSDEQYF.

The chain couples TRBV14 to TRBJ2-2; 8 nucleotides line up with TRBD2. Per germline, CDR1 SGHDN and CDR2 FVKESK. The V gene end was trimmed by 1 base and the J gene end by 5 bases; junction bases not matched to a gene: 6. The CDR3 extends over 16 amino acids. The CDR3 DNA reads as TGTGCCAGCAGCCAAGTTGCCGGGAGGGGAACCGGGGAGCTGTTTTTT. This encodes CASSQVAGRGTGELFF.

This clone was counted a single time. The DNA of the CDR3 is TGTGCCAGCTCAACCGGGACAGGGCGAGGCGAGCAGTACTTC. It codes for CASSTGTGRGEQYF. The chain joins TRBV18 to TRBJ2-7; the match to TRBD1 covers 9 bases. This CDR3 region has 14 residues. Germline CDR1 reads KGHSH; CDR2 reads LQKENI. The trim removed 5 bases at V and 6 bases at J, leaving 8 bases unmatched.

The DNA for the CDR3 is TGTGCCAGCAGCGTAGATCAGGGGGCGGGTGAAAAACTGTTTTTT. The encoded protein is CASSVDQGAGEKLFF. The J gene is TRBJ1-4, the V gene TRBV9; TRBD1 agrees at 8 bases. V shed 0 bases and J 7 bases; nucleotides not matched to a gene: 5. Germline V CDR1 and CDR2: SGDLS, YYNGEE. CDR3 length: 15 residues.

V and J are TRBV7-2 and TRBJ1-1; D call uncertain. The V gene's germline CDR1 is SGHTA and CDR2 FQGNSA. Trimming pared 4 bases from V and 2 bases from J, leaving 8 bases between. This CDR3 region has 13 residues. CDR3 in amino acids: CASSSGGNTEAFF. The CDR3 DNA reads as TGTGCCAGCAGCTCAGGAGGTAACACTGAAGCTTTCTTT. Variable domain in full (rest from reference TRBV7-2 and TRBJ1-1): GAGVSQSPSNKVTEKGKDVELRCDPISGHTALYWYRQSLGQGLEFLIYFQGNSAPDKSGLPSDRFSAERTGGSVSTLTIQRTQQEDSAVYLCASSSGGNTEAFFGQGTRLTVV.

The V gene is TRBV13, the J gene TRBJ2-4, with TRBD2 as a possible D gene (6 bases). The CDR3 runs to 17 residues. V lost 5 bases, J lost 0 bases, and 17 bases lay in between. The germline V gene encodes CDR1 PRHDT and CDR2 FYEKMQ (reference sequence). The CDR3, as DNA: TGTGCCAGCAGCGCGATACGGGGGACGCTAGCCAAAAACATTCAGTACTTC. It translates to CASSAIRGTLAKNIQYF. Variable domain in full (rest from reference TRBV13 and TRBJ2-4): AAGVIQSPRHLIKEKRETATLKCYPIPRHDTVYWYQQGPGQDPQFLISFYEKMQSDKGSIPDRFSAQQFSDYHSELNMSSLELGDSALYFCASSAIRGTLAKNIQYFGAGTRLSVL.

The chain recombines TRBV27 with TRBJ1-1, with 9 bases matching TRBD1. The germline CDR1 and CDR2 sequences are MNHEY and SMNVEV (reference sequence). J lost 0 bases, V lost 10 bases, and 3 bases had no gene match. This CDR3 region has 13 residues. In nucleotides, the CDR3 is TGTGCCACCGGGACAGGGATGAACACTGAAGCTTTCTTT. It is translated as CATGTGMNTEAFF.

This clone was detected once. This chain links TRBV5-4 with TRBJ1-1; 8 bases match TRBD1. Germline V gene data show CDR1 as SGHNT and CDR2 as YYREEE (reference sequence). Trimming cost V 4 bases and J 4 bases; bases outside gene matches: 15. The CDR3 loop spans 17 amino acids. The CDR3: CASSPSLGQGRATEAFF. CDR3 coding DNA: TGTGCCAGCAGCCCCTCCCTCGGACAGGGTCGAGCCACTGAAGCTTTCTTT. Drawing the rest from reference TRBV5-4 and TRBJ1-1, the complete variable domain is ETGVTQSPTHLIKTRGQQVTLRCSSQSGHNTVSWYQQALGQGPQFIFQYYREEENGRGNFPPRFSGLQFPNYSSELNVNALELDDSALYLCASSPSLGQGRATEAFFGQGTRLTVV.

This chain uses TRBV18 with TRBJ2-1; 11 nucleotides match TRBD2. V shed 1 base, J shed 7 bases, and the junction held 9 bases outside the gene matches. The CDR3 runs 17 residues. Germline CDR1 reads KGHSH; CDR2 reads LQKENI. The CDR3 spells CASSPRGSGRAGNEQFF. The DNA of the CDR3 is TGTGCCAGCTCACCACGAGGTAGCGGGAGGGCCGGGAATGAGCAGTTCTTC.

This clone was counted a single time. The rearrangement joins TRBV7-2 to TRBJ1-4; TRBD1 matches 8 bases. Trimming took 3 bases from V and 7 from J; bases not matched to a gene: 7. CDR1 and CDR2 from the germline V gene are SGHTA and FQGNSA. The CDR3 runs to 15 residues. CDR3 bases: TGTGCCAGCAGCTTTAGACAGGGGAAGGGTGAAAAACTGTTTTTT. Residues: CASSFRQGKGEKLFF.

The chain links TRBV2 to TRBJ2-3; no clear D gene. CDR3 size: 15 residues. Germline lookup yields CDR1 SNHLY and CDR2 FYNNEI. Trimming left V 6 bases short and J 2 bases short, with 15 bases between. CDR3 nucleotides: TGTGCCAGCAGCCCCCAGGCCCTATACACAGATACGCAGTATTTT. Protein product: CASSPQALYTDTQYF.

This rearrangement joins TRBV28 to TRBJ2-2; 8 bases map to TRBD1. Trimming at V came to 6 bases and at J to 6 bases, leaving 3 bases not matched to a gene. The CDR3 spans 13 residues. CDR1 is MDHEN and CDR2 is SYDVKM in the germline V gene. The CDR3 reads CASRSGGPGELFF. DNA for the CDR3: TGTGCCAGCAGGTCAGGGGGCCCCGGGGAGCTGTTTTTT.

V usage is TRBV7-9 and J usage is TRBJ1-2; D is unresolved. Germline V CDR1 and CDR2: SEHNR, FQNEAQ (reference sequence). Deletions cut 1 base from V and 8 bases from J, with 14 bases between. This CDR3 has 14 residues. The CDR3 here is CASSLDMGSEGYTF. The CDR3 region has the DNA TGTGCCAGCAGCTTAGATATGGGCTCGGAAGGCTACACCTTC.

V usage is TRBV18 and J usage is TRBJ1-2; 8 bases agree with TRBD1. This CDR3 contains 13 residues. V was pared by 6 bases and J by 7 bases, with 7 bases of the junction left unmatched. Germline V gene data show CDR1 as KGHSH and CDR2 as LQKENI. This CDR3 is CASSLDRGSGYTF. In DNA form, the CDR3 reads TGTGCCAGCTCCCTAGACAGGGGTTCTGGCTACACCTTC.

The rearrangement joins TRBV6-1 to TRBJ2-7; no reliable D call. V gave up 4 bases and J gave up 2 bases, with 9 bases separating them. Germline V lookup: CDR1 MNHNS, CDR2 SASEGT. The CDR3 has 13 amino acids. CDR3 nucleotide sequence: TGTGCCAGCAGTGTAAGAGTTGCCTACGAGCAGTACTTC. This sequence encodes CASSVRVAYEQYF.

The chain is built from TRBV29-1 and TRBJ1-6; 12 bases agree with TRBD1. The germline V gene encodes CDR1 SQVTM and CDR2 ANQGSEA. The CDR3 is 14 residues long. Trimming cost V 7 bases and J 5 bases; bases outside gene matches: 3. The CDR3 is CSGGQGAHNSPLHF. The CDR3 DNA sequence: TGCAGCGGGGGACAGGGGGCACATAATTCACCCCTCCACTTT. Variable domain in full (rest from reference TRBV29-1 and TRBJ1-6): SAVISQKPSRDICQRGTSLTIQCQVDSQVTMMFWYRQQPGQSLTLIATANQGSEATYESGFVIDKFPISRPNLTFSTLTVSNMSPEDSSIYLCSGGQGAHNSPLHFGNGTRLTVT.

The chain recombines TRBV30 with TRBJ2-7; 9 bases fit TRBD1. This CDR3 has 13 residues. The V gene's germline CDR1 is GTSNPN and CDR2 SVGIG (reference sequence). V shed 2 bases and J 3 bases; nucleotides not matched to a gene: 2. In DNA form, the CDR3 reads TGTGCCTGGAGTTCGGGACAGGGCTACGAGCAGTACTTC. Translation gives CAWSSGQGYEQYF. Combining the CDR3 with reference TRBV30 and TRBJ2-7 gives the whole variable domain SQTIHQWPATLVQPVGSPLSLECTVEGTSNPNLYWYRQAAGRGLQLLFYSVGIGQISSEVPQNLSASRPQDRQFILSSKKLLLSDSGFYLCAWSSGQGYEQYFGPGTRLTVT.

The V gene is TRBV6-4, the J gene TRBJ2-2, with a weak D call TRBD2 (5 bases). The ends were cut back, 3 bases at V and 6 bases at J, with 14 bases in the middle. Per germline, CDR1 MRHNA and CDR2 SNTAGT. CDR3 size: 15 residues. In nucleotides, the CDR3 is TGTGCCAGCAGTGATCGGGGAAGGGAAGCCGGGGAGCTGTTTTTT. Translation gives CASSDRGREAGELFF.

The chain links TRBV4-3 to TRBJ2-6; D call uncertain. The CDR3 loop spans 19 amino acids. Germline V gives CDR1 LGHNA, CDR2 YSLEER. V dropped 0 bases and J dropped 1 base, with 16 bases sitting between them. CDR3 DNA sequence: TGCGCCAGCAGCCAAGATGTAGTCCAGGTTCTATCTGGGGCCAACGTCCTGACTTTC. Amino acid sequence: CASSQDVVQVLSGANVLTF.

This clone was seen only a few times. The gene calls are TRBV19 and TRBJ2-7; a weak D match, TRBD1 (5 bases). Germline V gene data show CDR1 as LNHDA and CDR2 as SQIVND (reference sequence). The germline V and J ends were trimmed by 5 bases and 4 bases, with 12 bases remaining between them. This CDR3 comprises 13 residues. The CDR3 sequence: CASSPDILYEQYF. In DNA form, the CDR3 reads TGTGCCAGTAGTCCGGACATTCTGTACGAGCAGTACTTC.